Each of the 5 T cell receptor beta chains below was sequenced from the same sample in a study of blood T cell repertoires in COVID-19. Some clones are missing from TCRdb's copy, which holds only in-frame ones; the method was immunoSEQ multiplex PCR. The top ten clones hold more than 25% of a sample with about 230,000 clones, approximately 80% of them seen once. Sequencing used peripheral blood. These receptors all stem from a man aged 40-50 years with acute or convalescent COVID-19.

The chain recombines TRBV19 with TRBJ1-5; maybe TRBD1 (6 bases). The CDR3 runs to 13 residues. Germline values: CDR1 LNHDA, CDR2 SQIVND (reference sequence). V was trimmed by 6 bases and J by 4 bases, leaving 10 bases between them. CDR3 region: CASSPGVNQPQHF. In DNA, the CDR3 is TGTGCCAGTAGCCCAGGGGTAAATCAGCCCCAGCATTTT. The whole variable domain, remainder taken from reference TRBV19 and TRBJ1-5, is DGGITQSPKYLFRKEGQNVTLSCEQNLNHDAMYWYRQDPGQGLRLIYYSQIVNDFQKGDIAEGYSVSREKKESFPLTVTSAQKNPTAFYLCASSPGVNQPQHFGDGTRLSIL.

This rearrangement joins TRBV11-2 to TRBJ2-1, with 9 positions matching TRBD1. This CDR3 region has 17 residues. The V segment lost 5 bases and the J segment 0 bases; nucleotides outside the gene matches: 8. Per the germline V gene, CDR1 is SGHAT and CDR2 is FQNNGV. The CDR3 is CASSLSPGQGSYNEQFF. CDR3 DNA: TGTGCCAGCAGCCTATCGCCGGGACAGGGCTCCTACAATGAGCAGTTCTTC. Drawing the rest from reference TRBV11-2 and TRBJ2-1, the complete variable domain is EAGVAQSPRYKIIEKRQSVAFWCNPISGHATLYWYQQILGQGPKLLIQFQNNGVVDDSQLPKDRFSAERLKGVDSTLKIQPAKLEDSAVYLCASSLSPGQGSYNEQFFGPGTRLTVL.

The chain carries TRBV7-9 and TRBJ2-5; 13 nucleotides align to TRBD2. This CDR3 has 15 amino acids. The V gene end was trimmed by 5 bases and the J gene end by 7 bases; junction bases not matched to a gene: 7. Germline assignment: CDR1 SEHNR and CDR2 FQNEAQ (reference sequence). The CDR3 DNA reads TGTGCCAGCAGCCCACGGACTAGCGGGAGTGGGACCCAGTACTTC. Translated, it gives CASSPRTSGSGTQYF.

This CDR3 is CASSISGTGEKLFF. DNA for the CDR3: TGTGCCAGCAGCATTTCCGGGACAGGGGAAAAACTGTTTTTT. The V and J genes are TRBV5-6 and TRBJ1-4, with TRBD1 matching over 9 bases. Germline V gene data show CDR1 as SGHDT and CDR2 as YYEEEE. The CDR3 is made up of 14 amino acids. With 4 bases clipped from V and 8 bases from J, the junction kept 6 bases outside the gene matches.

The gene calls are TRBV6-5 and TRBJ2-3, with D unclear. This CDR3 has 15 amino acids. V shed 1 base and J shed 2 bases, with 10 bases lying between them. Germline values: CDR1 MNHEY, CDR2 SVGAGI. CDR3 sequence: CASSYLSENTDTQYF. The CDR3 nucleotides read TGTGCCAGCAGTTACTTGTCAGAAAACACAGATACGCAGTATTTT.